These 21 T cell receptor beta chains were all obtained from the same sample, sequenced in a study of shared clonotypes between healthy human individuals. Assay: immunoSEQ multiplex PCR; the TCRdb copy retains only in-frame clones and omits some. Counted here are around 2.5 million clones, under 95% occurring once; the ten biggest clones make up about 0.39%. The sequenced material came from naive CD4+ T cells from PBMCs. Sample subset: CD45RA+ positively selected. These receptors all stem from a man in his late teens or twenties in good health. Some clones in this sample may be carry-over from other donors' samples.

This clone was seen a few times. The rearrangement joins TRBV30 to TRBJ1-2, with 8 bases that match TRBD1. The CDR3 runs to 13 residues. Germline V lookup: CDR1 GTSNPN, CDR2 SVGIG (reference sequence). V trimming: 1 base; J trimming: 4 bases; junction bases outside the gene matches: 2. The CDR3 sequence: CAWSGQGFYGYTF. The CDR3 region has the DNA TGTGCCTGGAGTGGACAGGGGTTCTATGGCTACACCTTC.

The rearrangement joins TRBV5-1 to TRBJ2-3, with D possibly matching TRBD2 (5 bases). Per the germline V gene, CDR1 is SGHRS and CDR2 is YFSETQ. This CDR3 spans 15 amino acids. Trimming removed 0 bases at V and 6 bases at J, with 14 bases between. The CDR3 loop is CASSLGTQLRDTQYF. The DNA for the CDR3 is TGCGCCAGCAGCTTGGGGACTCAGCTTAGGGATACGCAGTATTTT.

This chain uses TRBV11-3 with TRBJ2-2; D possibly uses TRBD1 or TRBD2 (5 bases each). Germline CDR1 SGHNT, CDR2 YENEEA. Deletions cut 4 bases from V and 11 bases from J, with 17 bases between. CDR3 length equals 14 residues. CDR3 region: CASSSGSGTGELFF. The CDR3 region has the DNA TGTGCCAGCAGCTCCGGGTCGGGGACGGGAGAGCTGTTTTTT.

CDR3 in DNA: TGCGCCAGCAGCCAATCGGGACCCCAAGGGTACGAGCAGTACTTC. Amino acids: CASSQSGPQGYEQYF. V gene TRBV4-1 combines with J gene TRBJ2-7, with D perhaps being TRBD1 or TRBD2 (5 bases each). V was pared by 2 bases and J by 4 bases, with 15 bases between. The V gene's germline CDR1 is MGHRA and CDR2 YSYEKL. This CDR3 has 15 residues.

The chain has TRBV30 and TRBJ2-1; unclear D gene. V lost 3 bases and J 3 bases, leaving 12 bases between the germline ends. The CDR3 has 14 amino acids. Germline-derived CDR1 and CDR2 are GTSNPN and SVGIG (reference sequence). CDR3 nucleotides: TGTGCCTGGAGCCGACGAGCCAGCTACAATGAGCAGTTCTTC. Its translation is CAWSRRASYNEQFF. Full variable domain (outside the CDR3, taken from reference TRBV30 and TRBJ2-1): SQTIHQWPATLVQPVGSPLSLECTVEGTSNPNLYWYRQAAGRGLQLLFYSVGIGQISSEVPQNLSASRPQDRQFILSSKKLLLSDSGFYLCAWSRRASYNEQFFGPGTRLTVL.

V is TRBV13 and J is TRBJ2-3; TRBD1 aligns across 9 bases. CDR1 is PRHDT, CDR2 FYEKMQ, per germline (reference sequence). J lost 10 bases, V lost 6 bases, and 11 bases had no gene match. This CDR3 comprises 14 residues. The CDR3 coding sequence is TGTGCCAGCAGTCTTCCTAACAGGGGGCTGTCGCAGTATTTT. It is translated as CASSLPNRGLSQYF. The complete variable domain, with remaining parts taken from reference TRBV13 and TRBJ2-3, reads AAGVIQSPRHLIKEKRETATLKCYPIPRHDTVYWYQQGPGQDPQFLISFYEKMQSDKGSIPDRFSAQQFSDYHSELNMSSLELGDSALYFCASSLPNRGLSQYFGPGTRLTVL.

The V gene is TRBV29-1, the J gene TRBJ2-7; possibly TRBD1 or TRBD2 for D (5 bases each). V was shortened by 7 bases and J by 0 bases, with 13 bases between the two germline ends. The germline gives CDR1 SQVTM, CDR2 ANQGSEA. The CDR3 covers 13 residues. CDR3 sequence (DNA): TGCAGCGCGGGGCGCGGTCCCTCCTACGAGCAGTACTTC. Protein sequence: CSAGRGPSYEQYF.

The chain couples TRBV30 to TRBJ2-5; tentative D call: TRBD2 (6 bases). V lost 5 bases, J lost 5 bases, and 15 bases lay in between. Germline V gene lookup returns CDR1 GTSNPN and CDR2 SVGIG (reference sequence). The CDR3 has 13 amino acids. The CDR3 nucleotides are TGTGCCTGGGACACCGGACGGGGGGAGACCCAGTACTTC. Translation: CAWDTGRGETQYF. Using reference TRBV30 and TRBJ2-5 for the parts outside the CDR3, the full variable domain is SQTIHQWPATLVQPVGSPLSLECTVEGTSNPNLYWYRQAAGRGLQLLFYSVGIGQISSEVPQNLSASRPQDRQFILSSKKLLLSDSGFYLCAWDTGRGETQYFGPGTRLLVL.

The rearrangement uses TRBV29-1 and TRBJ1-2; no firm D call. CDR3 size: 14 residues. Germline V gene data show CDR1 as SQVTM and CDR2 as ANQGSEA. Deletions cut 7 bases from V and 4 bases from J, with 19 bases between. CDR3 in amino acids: CSAKQGTKSYGYTF. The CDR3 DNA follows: TGCAGCGCCAAACAAGGTACCAAATCCTATGGCTACACCTTC.

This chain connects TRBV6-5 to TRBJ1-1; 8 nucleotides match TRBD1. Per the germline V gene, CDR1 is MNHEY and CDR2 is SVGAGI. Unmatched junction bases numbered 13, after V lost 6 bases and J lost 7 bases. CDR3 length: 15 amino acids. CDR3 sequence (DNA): TGTGCCAGCAGATATACCGGACAGGGCTTAATTGAAGCTTTCTTT. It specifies CASRYTGQGLIEAFF.

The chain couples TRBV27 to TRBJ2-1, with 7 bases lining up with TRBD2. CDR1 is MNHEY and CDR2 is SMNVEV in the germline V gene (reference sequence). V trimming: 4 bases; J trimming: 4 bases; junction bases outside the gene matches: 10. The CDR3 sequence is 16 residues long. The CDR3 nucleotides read TGTGCCAGCAGTTCCCGGGTAGCGGGTTCGTACAATGAGCAGTTCTTC. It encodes CASSSRVAGSYNEQFF.

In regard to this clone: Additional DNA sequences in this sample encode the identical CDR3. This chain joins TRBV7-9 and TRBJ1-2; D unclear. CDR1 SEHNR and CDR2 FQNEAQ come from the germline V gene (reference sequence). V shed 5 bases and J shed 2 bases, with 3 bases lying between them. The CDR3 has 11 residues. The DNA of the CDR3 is TGTGCCAGCAGCCAAAACTATGGCTACACCTTC. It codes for CASSQNYGYTF. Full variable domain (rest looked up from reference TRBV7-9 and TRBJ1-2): DTGVSQNPRHKITKRGQNVTFRCDPISEHNRLYWYRQTLGQGPEFLTYFQNEAQLEKSRLLSDRFSAERPKGSFSTLEIQRTEQGDSAMYLCASSQNYGYTFGSGTRLTVV.

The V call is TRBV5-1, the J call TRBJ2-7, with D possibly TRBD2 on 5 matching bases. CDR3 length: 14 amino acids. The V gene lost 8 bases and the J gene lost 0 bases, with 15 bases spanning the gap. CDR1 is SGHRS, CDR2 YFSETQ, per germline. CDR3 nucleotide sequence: TGCGCCAGTGACCCCACGGGGTTCTCCTACGAGCAGTACTTC. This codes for CASDPTGFSYEQYF.

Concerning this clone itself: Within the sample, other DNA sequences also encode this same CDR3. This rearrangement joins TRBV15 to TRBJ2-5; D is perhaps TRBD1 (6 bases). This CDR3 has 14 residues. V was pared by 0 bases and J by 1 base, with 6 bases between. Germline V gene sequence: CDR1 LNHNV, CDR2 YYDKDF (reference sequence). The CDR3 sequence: CATSREGGQETQYF. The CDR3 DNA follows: TGTGCCACCAGCAGAGAAGGGGGCCAAGAGACCCAGTACTTC.

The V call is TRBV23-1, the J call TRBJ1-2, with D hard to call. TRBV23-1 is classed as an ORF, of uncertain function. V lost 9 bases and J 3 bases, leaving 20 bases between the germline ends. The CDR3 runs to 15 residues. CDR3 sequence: CASCILGGKYYGYTF. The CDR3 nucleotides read TGCGCCAGTTGTATCCTCGGCGGGAAATACTATGGCTACACCTTC.

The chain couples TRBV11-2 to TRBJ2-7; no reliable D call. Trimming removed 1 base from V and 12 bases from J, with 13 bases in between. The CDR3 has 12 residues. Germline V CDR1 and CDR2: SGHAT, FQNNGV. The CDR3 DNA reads TGTGCCAGCAGCTTAGCGCCTCCGCTCCTGTACTTC. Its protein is CASSLAPPLLYF. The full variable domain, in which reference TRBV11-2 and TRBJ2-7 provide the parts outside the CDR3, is EAGVAQSPRYKIIEKRQSVAFWCNPISGHATLYWYQQILGQGPKLLIQFQNNGVVDDSQLPKDRFSAERLKGVDSTLKIQPAKLEDSAVYLCASSLAPPLLYFGPGTRLTVT.

The CDR3 protein is CATSRGAVGGTNTEAFF. In nucleotides, the CDR3 is TGTGCCACCAGCAGAGGGGCGGTCGGAGGGACGAACACTGAAGCTTTCTTT. The rearrangement joins TRBV15 to TRBJ1-1, with a weak D call TRBD1 (5 bases). The CDR3 spans 17 residues. V was clipped by 1 base and J by 1 base, with 16 bases between them. CDR1 LNHNV and CDR2 YYDKDF come from the germline V gene (reference sequence).

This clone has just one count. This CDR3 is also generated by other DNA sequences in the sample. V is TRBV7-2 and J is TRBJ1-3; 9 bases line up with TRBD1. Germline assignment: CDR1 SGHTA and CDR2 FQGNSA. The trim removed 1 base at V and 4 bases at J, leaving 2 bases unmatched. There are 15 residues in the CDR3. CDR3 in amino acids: CASSLVGTGGNTIYF. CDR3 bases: TGTGCCAGCAGCTTAGTGGGGACAGGGGGAAACACCATATATTTT.

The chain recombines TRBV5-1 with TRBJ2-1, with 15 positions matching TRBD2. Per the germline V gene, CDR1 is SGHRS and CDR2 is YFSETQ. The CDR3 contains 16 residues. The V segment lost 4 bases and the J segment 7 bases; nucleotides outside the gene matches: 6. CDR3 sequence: CASSEPGLAGGNEQFF. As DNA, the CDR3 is TGCGCCAGCAGCGAACCGGGACTAGCGGGGGGAAATGAGCAGTTCTTC.

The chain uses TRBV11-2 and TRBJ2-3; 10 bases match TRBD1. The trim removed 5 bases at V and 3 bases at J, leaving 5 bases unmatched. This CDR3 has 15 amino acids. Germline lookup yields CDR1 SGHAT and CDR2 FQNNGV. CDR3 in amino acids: CASSEWTGGTDTQYF. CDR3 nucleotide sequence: TGTGCCAGCAGCGAGTGGACAGGGGGAACAGATACGCAGTATTTT.

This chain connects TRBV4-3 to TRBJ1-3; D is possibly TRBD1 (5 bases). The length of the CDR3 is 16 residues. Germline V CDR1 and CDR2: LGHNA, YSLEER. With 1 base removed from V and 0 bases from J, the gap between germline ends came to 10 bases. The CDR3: CASSQARGNSGNTIYF. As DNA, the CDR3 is TGCGCCAGCAGCCAAGCACGGGGCAACTCTGGAAACACCATATATTTT.